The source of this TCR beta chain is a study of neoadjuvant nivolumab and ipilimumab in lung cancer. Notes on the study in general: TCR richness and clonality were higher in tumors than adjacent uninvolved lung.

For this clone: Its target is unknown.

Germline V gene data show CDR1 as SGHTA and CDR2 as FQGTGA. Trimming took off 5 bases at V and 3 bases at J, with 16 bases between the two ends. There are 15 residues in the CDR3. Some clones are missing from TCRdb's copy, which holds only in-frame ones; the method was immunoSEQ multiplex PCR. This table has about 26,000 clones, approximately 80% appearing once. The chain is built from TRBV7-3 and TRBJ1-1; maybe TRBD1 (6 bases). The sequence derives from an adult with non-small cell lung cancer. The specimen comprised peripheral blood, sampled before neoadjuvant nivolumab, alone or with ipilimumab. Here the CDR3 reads CASSARGGWDTEAFF. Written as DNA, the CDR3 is TGTGCCAGCAGCGCACGAGGGGGGTGGGACACTGAAGCTTTCTTT.